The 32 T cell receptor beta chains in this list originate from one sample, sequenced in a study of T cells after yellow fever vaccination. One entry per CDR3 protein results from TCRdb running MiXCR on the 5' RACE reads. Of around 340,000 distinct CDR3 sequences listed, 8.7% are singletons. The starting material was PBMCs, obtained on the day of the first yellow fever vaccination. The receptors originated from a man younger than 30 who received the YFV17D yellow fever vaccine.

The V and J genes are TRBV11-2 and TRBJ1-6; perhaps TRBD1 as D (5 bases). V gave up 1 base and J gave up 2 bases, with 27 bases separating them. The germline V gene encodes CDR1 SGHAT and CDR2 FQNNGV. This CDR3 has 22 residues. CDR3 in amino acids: CASSLVPADRVLVSAYNSPLHF. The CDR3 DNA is TGTGCCAGCAGCTTAGTTCCGGCTGACAGAGTCTTAGTCAGCGCCTATAATTCACCCCTCCACTTT.

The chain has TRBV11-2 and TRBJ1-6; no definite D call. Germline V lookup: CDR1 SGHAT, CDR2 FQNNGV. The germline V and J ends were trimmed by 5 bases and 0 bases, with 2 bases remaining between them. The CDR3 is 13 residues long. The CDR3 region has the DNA TGTGCCAGCAGCACCTCCTATAATTCACCCCTCCACTTT. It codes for CASSTSYNSPLHF.

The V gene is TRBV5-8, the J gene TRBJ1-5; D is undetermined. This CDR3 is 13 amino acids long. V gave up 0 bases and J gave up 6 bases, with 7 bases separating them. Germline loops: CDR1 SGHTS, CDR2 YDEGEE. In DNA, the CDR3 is TGTGCCAGCAGCTTGGGCGGGCCTCAGCCCCAGCATTTT. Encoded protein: CASSLGGPQPQHF. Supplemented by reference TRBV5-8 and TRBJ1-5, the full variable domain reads EAGVTQSPTHLIKTRGQQATLRCSPISGHTSVYWYQQALGLGLQFLLWYDEGEERNRGNFPPRFSGRQFPNYSSELNVNALELEDSALYLCASSLGGPQPQHFGDGTRLSIL.

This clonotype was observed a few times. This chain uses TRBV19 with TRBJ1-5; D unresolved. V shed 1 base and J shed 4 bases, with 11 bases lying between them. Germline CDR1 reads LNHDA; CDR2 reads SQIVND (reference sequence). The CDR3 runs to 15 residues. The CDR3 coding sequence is TGTGCCAGTAGTATAGTAGTGACACTGAATCAGCCCCAGCATTTT. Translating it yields CASSIVVTLNQPQHF.

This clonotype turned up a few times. The CDR3: CSVRAGQGVKTQYF. CDR3 nucleotide sequence: TGCAGCGTTCGAGCGGGACAGGGTGTTAAGACCCAGTACTTC. The chain employs TRBV29-1 and TRBJ2-5, with 9 bases identical to TRBD1. CDR1 is SQVTM and CDR2 is ANQGSEA in the germline V gene. There are 14 residues in the CDR3. Trimming removed 5 bases from V and 6 bases from J; junction bases left unmatched: 10.

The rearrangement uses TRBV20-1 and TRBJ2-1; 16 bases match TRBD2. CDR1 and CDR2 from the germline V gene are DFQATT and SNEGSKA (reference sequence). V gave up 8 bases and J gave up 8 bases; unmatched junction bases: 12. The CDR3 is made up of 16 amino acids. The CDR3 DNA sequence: TGCAGTTCAAATTCTGCCGGGACTAGCGGGAGGGATGAGCAGTTCTTC. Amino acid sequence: CSSNSAGTSGRDEQFF.

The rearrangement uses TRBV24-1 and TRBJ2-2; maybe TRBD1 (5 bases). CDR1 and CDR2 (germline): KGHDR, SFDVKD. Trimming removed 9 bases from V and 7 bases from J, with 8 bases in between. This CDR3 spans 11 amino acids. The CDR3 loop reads CATEQGGELFF. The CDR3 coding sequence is TGTGCCACCGAGCAGGGCGGGGAGCTGTTTTTT.

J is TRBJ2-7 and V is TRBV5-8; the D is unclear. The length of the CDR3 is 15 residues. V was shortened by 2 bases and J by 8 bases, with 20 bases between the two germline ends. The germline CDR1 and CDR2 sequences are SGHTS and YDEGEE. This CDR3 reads CASSLGQPTSPKQYF. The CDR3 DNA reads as TGTGCCAGCAGCTTAGGGCAGCCCACGTCGCCAAAGCAGTACTTC.

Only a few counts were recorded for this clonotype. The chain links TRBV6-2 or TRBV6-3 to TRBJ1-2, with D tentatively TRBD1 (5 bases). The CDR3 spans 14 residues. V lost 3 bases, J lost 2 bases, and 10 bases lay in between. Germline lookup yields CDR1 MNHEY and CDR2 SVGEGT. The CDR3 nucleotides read TGTGCCAGCAGTTATTGGGGGGAGAACTATGGCTACACCTTC. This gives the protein CASSYWGENYGYTF.

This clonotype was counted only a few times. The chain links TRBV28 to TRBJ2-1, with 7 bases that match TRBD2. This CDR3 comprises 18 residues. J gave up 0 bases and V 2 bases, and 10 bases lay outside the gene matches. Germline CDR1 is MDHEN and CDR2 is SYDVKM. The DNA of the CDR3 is TGTGCCAGCAGTTTAAGGGGTTTTTGGACTAGCTCCTACAATGAGCAGTTCTTC. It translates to CASSLRGFWTSSYNEQFF.

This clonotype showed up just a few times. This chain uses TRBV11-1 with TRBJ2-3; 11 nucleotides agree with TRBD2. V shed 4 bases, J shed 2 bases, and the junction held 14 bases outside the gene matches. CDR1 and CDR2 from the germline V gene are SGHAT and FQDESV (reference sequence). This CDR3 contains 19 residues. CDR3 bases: TGTGCCAGCAGCTCATCACTAGCGGGGGTTAACAAACCCACAGATACGCAGTATTTT. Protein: CASSSSLAGVNKPTDTQYF.

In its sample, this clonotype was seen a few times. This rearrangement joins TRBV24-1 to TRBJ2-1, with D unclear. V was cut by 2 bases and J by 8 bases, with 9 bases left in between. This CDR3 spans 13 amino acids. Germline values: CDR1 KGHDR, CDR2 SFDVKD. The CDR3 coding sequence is TGTGCCACCAGTGATTATGGAGAGGATGAGCAGTTCTTC. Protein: CATSDYGEDEQFF.

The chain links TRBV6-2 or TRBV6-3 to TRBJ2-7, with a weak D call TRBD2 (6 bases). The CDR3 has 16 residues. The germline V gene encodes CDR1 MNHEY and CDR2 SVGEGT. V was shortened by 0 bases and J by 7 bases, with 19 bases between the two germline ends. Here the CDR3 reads CASSYSLVGGFLEQYV. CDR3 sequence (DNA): TGTGCCAGCAGTTACTCGTTGGTCGGGGGATTTTTGGAGCAGTACGTC.

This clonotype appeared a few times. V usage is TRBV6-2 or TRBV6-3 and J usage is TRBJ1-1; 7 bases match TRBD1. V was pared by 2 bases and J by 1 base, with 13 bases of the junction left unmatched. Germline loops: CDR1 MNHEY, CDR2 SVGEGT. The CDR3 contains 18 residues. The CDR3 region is CASSYATSTWTGNTEAFF. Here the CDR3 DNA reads TGTGCCAGCAGTTACGCTACATCAACCTGGACAGGGAACACTGAAGCTTTCTTT.

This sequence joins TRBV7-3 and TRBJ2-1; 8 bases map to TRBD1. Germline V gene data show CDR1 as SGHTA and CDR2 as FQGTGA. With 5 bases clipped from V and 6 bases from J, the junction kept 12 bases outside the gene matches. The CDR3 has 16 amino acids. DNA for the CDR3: TGTGCCAGCAGCCAACCCCGACAGGGGTCTCGCAATGAGCAGTTCTTC. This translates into CASSQPRQGSRNEQFF. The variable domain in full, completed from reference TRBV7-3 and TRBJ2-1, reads GAGVSQTPSNKVTEKGKYVELRCDPISGHTALYWYRQSLGQGPEFLIYFQGTGAADDSGLPNDRFFAVRPEGSVSTLKIQRTERGDSAVYLCASSQPRQGSRNEQFFGPGTRLTVL.

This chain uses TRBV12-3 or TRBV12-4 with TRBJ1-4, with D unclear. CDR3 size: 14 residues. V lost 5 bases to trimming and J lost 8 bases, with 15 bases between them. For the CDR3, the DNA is TGTGCCAGCAGTCGAACCCTATCCGAGGAAAAACTGTTTTTT. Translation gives CASSRTLSEEKLFF.

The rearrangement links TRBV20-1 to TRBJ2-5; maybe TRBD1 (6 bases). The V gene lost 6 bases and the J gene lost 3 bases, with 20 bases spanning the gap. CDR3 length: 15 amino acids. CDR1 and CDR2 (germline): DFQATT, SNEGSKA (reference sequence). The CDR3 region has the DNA TGCAGTGCCCCGGACAGAACCGGTGGGAAAGAGACCCAGTACTTC. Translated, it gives CSAPDRTGGKETQYF.

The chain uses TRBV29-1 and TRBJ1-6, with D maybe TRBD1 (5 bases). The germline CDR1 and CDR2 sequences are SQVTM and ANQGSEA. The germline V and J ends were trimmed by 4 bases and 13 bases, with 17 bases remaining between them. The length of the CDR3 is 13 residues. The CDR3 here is CSVVAPGGGPLHF. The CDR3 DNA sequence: TGCAGCGTTGTGGCCCCCGGGGGGGGGCCCCTCCACTTT.

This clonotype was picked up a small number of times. The CDR3 sequence is CASSQVGRGPTGELFF. In nucleotides, the CDR3 is TGCGCCAGCAGCCAAGTGGGGAGGGGCCCCACCGGGGAGCTGTTTTTT. The chain joins TRBV4-1 to TRBJ2-2; TRBD2 aligns across 7 bases. V was clipped by 1 base and J by 4 bases; unmatched bases: 6. The CDR3 sequence is 16 residues long. Per germline, CDR1 MGHRA and CDR2 YSYEKL.

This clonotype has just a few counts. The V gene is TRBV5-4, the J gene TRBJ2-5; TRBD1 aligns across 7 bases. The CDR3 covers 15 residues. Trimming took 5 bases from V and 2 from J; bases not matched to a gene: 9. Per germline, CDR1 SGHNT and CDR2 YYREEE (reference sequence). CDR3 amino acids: CASRATGSRQETQYF. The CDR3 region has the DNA TGTGCCAGCAGAGCGACAGGGAGTCGGCAAGAGACCCAGTACTTC.

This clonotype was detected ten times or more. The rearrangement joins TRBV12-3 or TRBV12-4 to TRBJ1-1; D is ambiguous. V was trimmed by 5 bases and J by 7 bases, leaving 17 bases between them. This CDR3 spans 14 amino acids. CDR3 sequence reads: CASSPAEGAFEAFF. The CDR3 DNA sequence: TGTGCCAGCAGTCCTGCGGAGGGAGCCTTTGAAGCTTTCTTT.

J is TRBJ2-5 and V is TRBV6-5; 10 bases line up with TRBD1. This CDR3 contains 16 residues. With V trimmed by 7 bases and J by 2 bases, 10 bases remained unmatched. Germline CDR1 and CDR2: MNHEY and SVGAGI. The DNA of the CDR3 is TGTGCCAGCATTACTTCTGGGACAGGGGTACAAGAGACCCAGTACTTC. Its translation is CASITSGTGVQETQYF.

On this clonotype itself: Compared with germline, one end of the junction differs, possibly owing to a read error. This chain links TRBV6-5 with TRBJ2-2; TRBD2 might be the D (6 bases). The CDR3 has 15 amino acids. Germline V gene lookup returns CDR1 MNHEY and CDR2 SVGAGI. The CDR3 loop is CASCYSILATGELFF. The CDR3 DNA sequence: TGTGCCAGCTGTTACTCGATACTAGCCACCGGGGAGCTGTTTTTT.

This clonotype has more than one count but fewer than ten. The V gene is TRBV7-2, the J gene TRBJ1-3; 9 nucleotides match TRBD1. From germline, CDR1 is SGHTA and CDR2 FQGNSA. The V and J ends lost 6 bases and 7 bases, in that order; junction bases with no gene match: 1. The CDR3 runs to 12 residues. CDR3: CASRDRGNTIYF. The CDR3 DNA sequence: TGTGCCAGCAGGGACAGGGGTAACACCATATATTTT.

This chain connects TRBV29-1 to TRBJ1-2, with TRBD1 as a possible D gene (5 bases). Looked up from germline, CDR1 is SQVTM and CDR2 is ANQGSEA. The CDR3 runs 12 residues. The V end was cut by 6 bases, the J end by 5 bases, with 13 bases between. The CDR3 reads CSVASRGYGYTF. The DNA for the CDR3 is TGCAGCGTGGCTTCGAGGGGATATGGCTACACCTTC.

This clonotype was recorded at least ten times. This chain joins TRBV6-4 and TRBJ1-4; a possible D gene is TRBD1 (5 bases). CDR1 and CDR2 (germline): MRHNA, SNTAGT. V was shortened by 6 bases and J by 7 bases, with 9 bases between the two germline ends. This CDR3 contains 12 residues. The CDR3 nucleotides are TGTGCCAGCAGATGGGGGTTTGAAAAACTGTTTTTT. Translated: CASRWGFEKLFF.

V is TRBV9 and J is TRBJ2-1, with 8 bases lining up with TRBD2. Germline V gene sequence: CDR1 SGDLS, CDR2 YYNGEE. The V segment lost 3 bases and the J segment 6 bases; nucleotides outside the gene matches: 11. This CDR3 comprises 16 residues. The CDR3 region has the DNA TGTGCCAGCAGCGCATCAGGACTAGCTGGCCTCAATGAGCAGTTCTTC. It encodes CASSASGLAGLNEQFF.

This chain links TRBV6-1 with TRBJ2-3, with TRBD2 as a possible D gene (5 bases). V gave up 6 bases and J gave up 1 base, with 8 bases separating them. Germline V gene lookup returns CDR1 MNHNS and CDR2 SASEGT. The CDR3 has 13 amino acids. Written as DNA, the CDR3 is TGTGCCAGCAGATTGGGAGGCACAGATACGCAGTATTTT. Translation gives CASRLGGTDTQYF.

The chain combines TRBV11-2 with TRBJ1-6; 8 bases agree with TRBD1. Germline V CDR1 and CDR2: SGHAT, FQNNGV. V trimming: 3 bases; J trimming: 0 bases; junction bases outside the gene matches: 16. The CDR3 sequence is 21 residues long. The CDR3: CASSFVPVGTGLSSYNSPLHF. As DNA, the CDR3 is TGTGCCAGCAGCTTTGTACCCGTCGGGACAGGCCTGAGCTCCTATAATTCACCCCTCCACTTT.

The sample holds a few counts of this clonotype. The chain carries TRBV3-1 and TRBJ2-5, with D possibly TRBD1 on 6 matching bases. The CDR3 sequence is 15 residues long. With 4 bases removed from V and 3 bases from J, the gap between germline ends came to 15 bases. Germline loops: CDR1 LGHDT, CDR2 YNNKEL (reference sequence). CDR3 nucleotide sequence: TGTGCCAGCAGCCTTCCTACCGCAGGGGAAGAGACCCAGTACTTC. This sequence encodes CASSLPTAGEETQYF.

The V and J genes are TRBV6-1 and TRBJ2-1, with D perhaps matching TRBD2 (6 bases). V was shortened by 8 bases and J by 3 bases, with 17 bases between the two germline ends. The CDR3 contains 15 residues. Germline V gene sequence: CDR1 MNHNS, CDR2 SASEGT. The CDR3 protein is CASGRGQGLYNEQFF. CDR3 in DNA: TGTGCCAGCGGAAGGGGTCAGGGACTCTACAATGAGCAGTTCTTC.

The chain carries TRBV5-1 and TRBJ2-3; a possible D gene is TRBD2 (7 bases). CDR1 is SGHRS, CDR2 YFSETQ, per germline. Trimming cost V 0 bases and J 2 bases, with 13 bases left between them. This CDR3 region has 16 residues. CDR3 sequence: CASSLDAGANTDTQYF. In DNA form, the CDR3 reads TGCGCCAGCAGCTTGGATGCGGGGGCCAACACAGATACGCAGTATTTT.